The present TCR beta chain was sequenced within a study of blood T cells in healthy people across ages. Deletions cut 4 bases from V and 4 bases from J, with 15 bases between. The CDR3 is 15 amino acids. Germline CDR1 reads SGHRS; CDR2 reads YFSETQ. A J-beta primer mix and a sample-barcoded 5' primer were used in a second PCR of about 7 to 12 cycles. Each CDR3 protein is one row after TCRdb ran MiXCR on the 5' RACE reads. The table includes about 720,000 distinct CDR3 sequences, roughly 25% detected once. The sample was also linked to a second study, of T cells of mothers and their children.

The J gene is TRBJ2-1, the V gene TRBV5-1, with D possibly being TRBD2 (5 bases). Sequences were obtained from blood. The source is a boy under 18 in good health. DNA for the CDR3: TGCGCCAGCAGCCCGGAAAGCGGCACGTACAATGAGCAGTTCTTC. Translated: CASSPESGTYNEQFF.